The T cell receptor beta chain under discussion was sequenced for a study of blood T cells in healthy people across ages. Notes on the study in general: Higher diversity, along with more naive CD4+ cells, distinguished long-lived donors from aged donors.

With respect to this clonotype: The target antigen is unknown.

Then a second PCR, running about 6 to 12 cycles, was carried out with a sample-barcoded 5' primer and a J-beta primer mix. The study obtained at least 2.5 million CDR3-containing paired-end reads from every sample. From the 5' RACE reads, TCRdb called clonotypes with MiXCR, one entry per CDR3 protein. The sample includes about 630,000 distinct CDR3 sequences, about 21% of them seen just once. The CDR3 extends over 14 amino acids. J lost 5 bases, V lost 6 bases, and 10 bases had no gene match. The V gene's germline CDR1 is DFQATT and CDR2 SNEGSKA (reference sequence). The specimen sequenced was blood. V gene TRBV20-1 combines with J gene TRBJ1-1, with TRBD1 matching over 9 bases. This clonotype originated in a man aged 65 to 85 in good health. The CDR3 nucleotides are TGCAGTGCGCCCAAGACAGGGGGAGGTACTGAAGCTTTCTTT. It specifies CSAPKTGGGTEAFF.